In its sample, the clone carrying this T cell receptor (beta chain) was seen a few times. What it binds is unknown. V trimming: 6 bases; J trimming: 0 bases; junction bases outside the gene matches: 6. CDR3 length: 15 residues. Germline CDR1 and CDR2: MNHNS and SASEGT. BIOMED2 TRB-A/B primer pools were used in multiplex TRB PCR. One entry per CDR3 protein, called by TCRdb with MiXCR from the multiplex PCR reads. The table lists about 7,800 distinct CDR3 sequences, over 35% of them singletons. This sample is part of a study of T and B cells in COVID-19 patients. Study information: Peripheral blood came from COVID-19 patients with active infection or after recovery. The recovered patients had mostly mild to moderate COVID-19 with outpatient management.

Blood genomic DNA input for TRB amplification was about 240-550 ng. The study's findings and limits: Few blood samples existed from mildly ill patients during symptoms or early in severe cases. Clonality of TRB repertoires was high in active COVID-19; recovery brought above-healthy diversity and richness.

The receptor's source is a human donor who had recovered from COVID-19. J is TRBJ2-3 and V is TRBV6-1; TRBD2 aligns across 7 bases. Specimen: blood. CDR3 loop: CASREGGGSTDTQYF. The CDR3 DNA reads as TGTGCCAGCAGGGAGGGCGGGGGTAGCACAGATACGCAGTATTTT.